These 17 T cell receptor beta chains were all obtained from the same sample, sequenced in a study of CXCR3-negative and CXCR3-positive naive CD8 T cells. The libraries of TRB cDNA were prepared using 5' RACE with UMI labels. Reprocessing the 5' RACE reads, TCRdb reports a single entry for every CDR3 protein and omits DNA. This listing includes roughly 26,000 distinct CDR3 sequences. Sequenced sample: naive CXCR3- CD8+ T cells from blood. Subset in this sample: CD45RO-CCR7+CD27+CD95- naive CD8+ T cells lacking CXCR3 (TNR3-). All receptors come from a human donor in good health. Some clones in this sample may be carry-over from other donors' samples.

The gene calls are TRBV7-9 and TRBJ2-7; the D call of TRBD1 rests on TCRdb alone, since no DNA is present to check it. CDR1 and CDR2 (germline): SEHNR, FQNEAQ (reference sequence). This CDR3 spans 16 amino acids. The CDR3 loop reads CASSLGGTAAPYEQYF.

This clonotype is classed as medium-sized by frequency. The chain links TRBV5-1 to TRBJ2-7. This CDR3 is 14 amino acids long. Germline loops: CDR1 SGHRS, CDR2 YFSETQ. CDR3 in amino acids: CASSPNDMAQEQYF.

The chain carries TRBV29-1 and TRBJ2-2. Germline CDR1 SQVTM, CDR2 ANQGSEA. The CDR3 spans 12 residues. This CDR3 is CSVRRGSGELFF.

V is TRBV7-8 and J is TRBJ1-5; the TCRdb call, TRBD1, lacks DNA for checking. The CDR3 loop spans 14 amino acids. CDR1 is SGHVS, CDR2 FQNEAQ, per germline. The CDR3 here is CASSLVGDHQPQHF.

The gene calls are TRBV29-1 and TRBJ1-1; the D gene TCRdb calls, TRBD1, cannot be checked with no DNA. The CDR3 runs to 14 residues. The germline CDR1 and CDR2 sequences are SQVTM and ANQGSEA. CDR3 loop: CSVEDRRQGSEAFF.

The V and J genes are TRBV11-2 and TRBJ2-3. The CDR3 extends over 12 amino acids. Looked up from germline, CDR1 is SGHAT and CDR2 is FQNNGV. The CDR3 protein is CASSFGLDTQYF.

This clonotype is labeled medium-sized based on frequency. The rearrangement uses TRBV11-3 and TRBJ2-7; TCRdb selects TRBD1, and the lack of DNA leaves this call unchecked. This CDR3 contains 14 residues. The germline V gene encodes CDR1 SGHNT and CDR2 YENEEA. This CDR3 reads CASSSDREPYEQYF. Variable domain in full (rest from reference TRBV11-3 and TRBJ2-7): EAGVVQSPRYKIIEKKQPVAFWCNPISGHNTLYWYLQNLGQGPELLIRYENEEAVDDSQLPKDRFSAERLKGVDSTLKIQPAELGDSAVYLCASSSDREPYEQYFGPGTRLTVT.

The chain joins TRBV7-9 to TRBJ2-7; TCRdb reports TRBD1, a call that lacks DNA to check it against. Germline V gene sequence: CDR1 SEHNR, CDR2 FQNEAQ (reference sequence). The CDR3 runs to 14 residues. The CDR3 is CASSSPTVFYEQYF. Filled out from reference TRBV7-9 and TRBJ2-7, the complete variable domain reads DTGVSQNPRHKITKRGQNVTFRCDPISEHNRLYWYRQTLGQGPEFLTYFQNEAQLEKSRLLSDRFSAERPKGSFSTLEIQRTEQGDSAMYLCASSSPTVFYEQYFGPGTRLTVT.

V and J are TRBV29-1 and TRBJ1-2. The CDR3 consists of 16 residues. Per germline, CDR1 SQVTM and CDR2 ANQGSEA. The CDR3 spells CSVDRSMSAGSYGYTF.

The rearrangement links TRBV7-2 to TRBJ2-7; the TRBD1 assignment by TCRdb is unverifiable without DNA. Germline CDR1 SGHTA, CDR2 FQGNSA. CDR3 length: 17 amino acids. CDR3 region: CASSTRSGQGVPYEQYF. Filled out from reference TRBV7-2 and TRBJ2-7, the complete variable domain reads GAGVSQSPSNKVTEKGKDVELRCDPISGHTALYWYRQSLGQGLEFLIYFQGNSAPDKSGLPSDRFSAERTGGSVSTLTIQRTQQEDSAVYLCASSTRSGQGVPYEQYFGPGTRLTVT.

The V gene is TRBV2, the J gene TRBJ2-7; lacking DNA, the TRBD2 call made by TCRdb goes unchecked. Germline V lookup: CDR1 SNHLY, CDR2 FYNNEI. The CDR3 has 16 amino acids. CDR3 region: CASRPQPLAGTYEQYF.

The chain recombines TRBV10-3 with TRBJ2-1; TCRdb returns TRBD2, unconfirmable since there is no DNA. Germline V gene lookup returns CDR1 ENHRY and CDR2 SYGVKD. The CDR3 is made up of 14 amino acids. CDR3 region: CAIKVSSGGNEQFF.

The CDR3 reads CASSGGGPQGF. V gene TRBV7-2 combines with J gene TRBJ2-7; without DNA, the TCRdb call of TRBD1 cannot be checked. Germline CDR1 is SGHTA and CDR2 is FQGNSA. The CDR3 has 11 amino acids.

The rearrangement uses TRBV6-2 or TRBV6-3 and TRBJ1-6; the D call of TRBD1 rests on TCRdb alone, since no DNA is present to check it. CDR3 length: 15 amino acids. Germline V gene lookup returns CDR1 MNHEY and CDR2 SVGEGT. The CDR3 reads CASNPGTGLSSPLHF.

According to its frequency, this clonotype is medium-sized. The chain combines TRBV12-3 or TRBV12-4 with TRBJ2-1. This CDR3 is built from 15 residues. This chain's CDR3 is CASMLVGNSYNEQFF.

The V and J genes are TRBV20-1 and TRBJ2-7. The germline V gene has CDR1 DFQATT and CDR2 SNEGSKA (reference sequence). CDR3 size: 11 residues. The CDR3 sequence: CSARDGYEQYF.

The chain uses TRBV19 and TRBJ1-1. The CDR3 contains 13 residues. CDR1 LNHDA and CDR2 SQIVND come from the germline V gene (reference sequence). CDR3 protein: CASKEALNTEAFF.